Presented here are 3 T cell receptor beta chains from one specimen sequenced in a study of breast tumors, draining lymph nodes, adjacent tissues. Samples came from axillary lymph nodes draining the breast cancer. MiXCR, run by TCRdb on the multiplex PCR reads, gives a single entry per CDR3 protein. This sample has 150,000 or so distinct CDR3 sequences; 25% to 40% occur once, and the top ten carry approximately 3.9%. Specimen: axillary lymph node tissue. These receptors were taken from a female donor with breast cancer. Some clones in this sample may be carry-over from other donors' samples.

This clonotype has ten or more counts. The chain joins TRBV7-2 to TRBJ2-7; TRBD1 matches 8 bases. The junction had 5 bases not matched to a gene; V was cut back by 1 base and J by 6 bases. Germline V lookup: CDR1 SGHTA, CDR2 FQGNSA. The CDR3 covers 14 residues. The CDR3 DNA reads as TGTGCCAGCAGCTTAGGGACAGGGACGGCCGAGCAGTACTTC. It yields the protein CASSLGTGTAEQYF.

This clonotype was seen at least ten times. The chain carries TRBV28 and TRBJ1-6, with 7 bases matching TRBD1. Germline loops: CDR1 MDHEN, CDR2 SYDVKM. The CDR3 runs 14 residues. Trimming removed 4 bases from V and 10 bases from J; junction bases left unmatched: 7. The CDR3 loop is CASSSRGVRSPLHF. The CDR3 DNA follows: TGTGCCAGCAGTTCCAGGGGGGTTCGGTCACCCCTCCACTTT.

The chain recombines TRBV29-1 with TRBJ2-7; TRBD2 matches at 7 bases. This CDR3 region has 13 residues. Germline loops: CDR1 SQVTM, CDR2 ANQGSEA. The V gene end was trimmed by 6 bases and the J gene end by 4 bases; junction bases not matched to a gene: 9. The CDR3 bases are TGCAGCGTAGGGGAGGGAGCCGGATACGAGCAGTACTTC. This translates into CSVGEGAGYEQYF.